This passage covers 2 T cell receptor beta chains from one sample sequenced in a study of technical replicates of blood from several donors. Using immunoSEQ multiplex PCR, the repertoire was profiled, and TCRdb retains in-frame clones only, with some absent. The sample lists 75,000 to 85,000 clones; roughly four fifths were seen once. Sequenced material: PBMCs. Receptor source: a human donor in good health. Some clones in this sample may be carry-over from other donors' samples.

In nucleotides, the CDR3 is TGTGCCAGCAGCTCCACCCCGGGGGACGGAACTGAAGCTTTCTTT. Translating gives CASSSTPGDGTEAFF. This chain connects TRBV5-4 to TRBJ1-1; D possibly corresponds to TRBD1 (5 bases). Looked up from germline, CDR1 is SGHNT and CDR2 is YYREEE (reference sequence). Trimming stripped 3 bases from V and 5 bases from J, with 17 bases between. This CDR3 is 15 amino acids long.

The chain has TRBV30 and TRBJ2-7, with D perhaps TRBD1 (6 bases). V gave up 2 bases and J gave up 1 base, with 12 bases separating them. The germline V gene has CDR1 GTSNPN and CDR2 SVGIG (reference sequence). This CDR3 has 14 amino acids. The CDR3 sequence: CAWSTGHGSYEQYF. The CDR3 DNA reads as TGTGCCTGGAGTACGGGACACGGATCCTACGAGCAGTACTTC. Supplemented by reference TRBV30 and TRBJ2-7, the full variable domain reads SQTIHQWPATLVQPVGSPLSLECTVEGTSNPNLYWYRQAAGRGLQLLFYSVGIGQISSEVPQNLSASRPQDRQFILSSKKLLLSDSGFYLCAWSTGHGSYEQYFGPGTRLTVT.